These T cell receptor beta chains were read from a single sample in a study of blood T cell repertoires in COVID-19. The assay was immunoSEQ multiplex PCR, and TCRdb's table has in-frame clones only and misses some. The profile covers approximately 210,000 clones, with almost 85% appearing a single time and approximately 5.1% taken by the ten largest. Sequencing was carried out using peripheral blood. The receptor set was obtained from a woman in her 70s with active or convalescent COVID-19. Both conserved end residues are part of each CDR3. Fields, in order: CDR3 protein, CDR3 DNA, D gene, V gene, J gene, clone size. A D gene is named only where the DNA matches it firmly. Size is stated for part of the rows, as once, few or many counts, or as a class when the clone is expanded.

CASSFQPQGDTEAFF	TGCGCCAGCAGCTTTCAACCTCAGGGGGACACTGAAGCTTTCTTT	TRBD1	TRBV5-1	TRBJ1-1	.
CASSVAGKGSPLHF	TGTGCCAGCAGCGTAGCGGGTAAAGGCTCACCCCTCCACTTT	.	TRBV9	TRBJ1-6	.
CATSDLLAGTDTQYF	TGTGCCACCAGTGACTTACTAGCGGGCACAGATACGCAGTATTTT	TRBD2	TRBV24-1	TRBJ2-3	.
CAISVRGQTHLNNSPLHF	TGTGCCATCAGTGTAAGGGGACAGACGCACTTAAATAATTCACCCCTCCACTTT	TRBD1	TRBV10-3	TRBJ1-6	.
CASSRWGETEAFF	TGTGCCAGCTCACGCTGGGGGGAGACTGAAGCTTTCTTT	.	TRBV18	TRBJ1-1	once
CASSQGRDRRNYGYTF	TGCGCCAGCAGCCAAGGCCGGGACAGACGAAACTATGGCTACACCTTC	TRBD1	TRBV4-1	TRBJ1-2	.
CASSYSRGEQYF	TGTGCCAGCAGTTACTCGCGCGGCGAGCAGTACTTC	.	TRBV6-5	TRBJ2-7	.
CASSGLAGELFF	TGTGCCAGCAGTGGACTAGCCGGGGAGCTGTTTTTT	.	TRBV2	TRBJ2-2	.
CAWNTGAPNNYGYTF	TGTGCCTGGAATACAGGGGCACCCAATAACTATGGCTACACCTTC	TRBD1	TRBV30	TRBJ1-2	.
CASSPSLTGTSGPPEYF	TGTGCCAGCTCACCATCTCTTACCGGGACTAGCGGCCCCCCGGAGTACTTC	TRBD2	TRBV18	TRBJ2-7	.
CASSQLDQGPYEQYF	TGCGCCAGCAGCCAATTAGACCAGGGGCCCTACGAGCAGTACTTC	.	TRBV4-1	TRBJ2-7	.
CATSDSKGPLGANEQFF	TGTGCCACCAGTGATTCCAAGGGACCCCTGGGGGCCAATGAGCAGTTCTTC	.	TRBV24-1	TRBJ2-1	.
CASSLAGATYEQYF	TGTGCCAGCAGTTTAGCGGGAGCAACCTACGAGCAGTACTTC	TRBD2	TRBV11-2	TRBJ2-7	.
CASSLIGTGVSPLHF	TGTGCCAGCAGTTTGATCGGGACAGGTGTTTCACCCCTCCACTTT	TRBD1	TRBV28	TRBJ1-6	.
CASSVLSGRGTGELFF	TGTGCCAGCAGCGTACTTAGCGGGAGGGGCACCGGGGAGCTGTTTTTT	TRBD2	TRBV9	TRBJ2-2	.
CAWSGRGADNTEAFF	TGTGCCTGGAGTGGGCGGGGGGCAGATAACACTGAAGCTTTCTTT	.	TRBV30	TRBJ1-1	.
CASSADREGGYTF	TGTGCCAGCTCAGCAGACAGGGAAGGTGGCTACACCTTC	TRBD1	TRBV18	TRBJ1-2	.
CASSLDPGYYYEQYF	TGCGCCAGCAGCTTGGATCCGGGGTATTACTACGAGCAGTACTTC	.	TRBV5-1	TRBJ2-7	many
CASSMKLLNYGYTF	TGTGCCAGTAGTATGAAGCTACTAAACTATGGCTACACCTTC	.	TRBV19	TRBJ1-2	.
CATSDSARGGANVLTF	TGTGCCACCAGTGATTCCGCCCGCGGTGGGGCCAACGTCCTGACTTTC	.	TRBV24-1	TRBJ2-6	.
CASSQEGVGELFF	TGTGCCAGCAGCCAAGAGGGAGTCGGGGAGCTGTTTTTT	.	TRBV4-2	TRBJ2-2	.
CATSDPGQGGTGELFF	TGTGCCACCAGTGATCCAGGACAGGGGGGGACCGGGGAGCTGTTTTTT	TRBD1	TRBV24-1	TRBJ2-2	.
CASSLSLLYEQYF	TGTGCCAGCAGCTTGAGTTTACTCTACGAGCAGTACTTC	.	TRBV7-2	TRBJ2-7	few
CASSPRLGQHYEQYF	TGTGCCAGCAGTCCCCGTCTGGGGCAGCACTACGAGCAGTACTTC	.	TRBV6-5	TRBJ2-7	.
CASSPRPKISASSSYNEQFF	TGTGCCAGCAGTCCGCGGCCAAAAATTAGCGCGAGTAGCTCCTACAATGAGCAGTTCTTC	.	TRBV6-6	TRBJ2-1	.
CASSQDGGWATNEKLFF	TGTGCCAGCAGCCAAGATGGAGGGTGGGCAACTAATGAAAAACTGTTTTTT	.	TRBV3-1/TRBV3-2	TRBJ1-4	.
CATKEGSHSNQPQHF	TGTGCCACCAAGGAGGGCAGTCATAGCAATCAGCCCCAGCATTTT	.	TRBV24-1	TRBJ1-5	once
CASSMQAGKTYEQYF	TGCGCCAGCAGCATGCAAGCCGGGAAAACCTACGAGCAGTACTTC	.	TRBV5-1	TRBJ2-7	.
CASSIQGLAGELFF	TGTGCCAGCAGCATACAGGGTCTAGCCGGGGAGCTGTTTTTT	.	TRBV13	TRBJ2-2	.
CASSLTGALVELGEKLFF	TGCGCCAGCAGCTTGACAGGCGCGCTCGTAGAGTTGGGAGAAAAACTGTTTTTT	.	TRBV5-1	TRBJ1-4	.
CASSFSMLAGQRSYNEQFF	TGTGCCAGCAGCTTTTCCATGTTAGCGGGGCAACGCTCCTACAATGAGCAGTTCTTC	TRBD2	TRBV7-6	TRBJ2-1	.
CASSAHGQDRQPQHF	TGTGCCAGCAGTGCCCATGGACAGGATCGTCAGCCCCAGCATTTT	TRBD1	TRBV6-4	TRBJ1-5	.
CASSHLPTGQPQHF	TGTGCCAGCAGCCACCTACCGACAGGACAGCCCCAGCATTTT	.	TRBV7-2	TRBJ1-5	.
CASRLRGAGGPVDTQYF	TGTGCCAGTAGGCTAAGGGGAGCGGGAGGGCCGGTAGATACGCAGTATTTT	TRBD2	TRBV19	TRBJ2-3	once
CASSFLEGEKLFF	TGCGCCAGCAGCTTTCTGGAGGGCGAAAAACTGTTTTTT	.	TRBV4-1	TRBJ1-4	.